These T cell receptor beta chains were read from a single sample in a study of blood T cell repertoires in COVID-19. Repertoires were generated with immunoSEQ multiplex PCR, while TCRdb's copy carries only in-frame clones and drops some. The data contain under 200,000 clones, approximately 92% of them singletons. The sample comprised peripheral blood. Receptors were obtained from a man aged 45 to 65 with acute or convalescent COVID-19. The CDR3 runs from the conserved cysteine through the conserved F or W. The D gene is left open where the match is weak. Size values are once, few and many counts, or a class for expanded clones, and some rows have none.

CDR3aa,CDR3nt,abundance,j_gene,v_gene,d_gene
CASSLTNSPLHF,TGTGCCAGCAGTTTAACAAATTCACCCCTCCACTTT,.,TRBJ1-6,TRBV27,.
CASSPNGRGWSSEKLFF,TGTGCCAGCTCACCTAATGGCAGGGGATGGTCTTCTGAAAAACTGTTTTTT,.,TRBJ1-4,TRBV18,.
CASSLGQGSNIQYF,TGCGCCAGCAGCTTGGGACAGGGTAGTAACATTCAGTACTTC,once,TRBJ2-4,TRBV5-1,TRBD1
CASSLFAGRSTGELFF,TGTGCCAGCAGCTTGTTCGCGGGGAGGAGCACCGGGGAGCTGTTTTTT,.,TRBJ2-2,TRBV5-8,.
CASSIQANRATDTQYF,TGTGCCAGCAGCATCCAGGCAAACAGGGCCACAGATACGCAGTATTTT,.,TRBJ2-3,TRBV13,.
CASSPGRVFYLAGELFF,TGTGCCAGCAGCCCCGGCAGGGTTTTTTATCTCGCCGGGGAGCTGTTTTTT,.,TRBJ2-2,TRBV27,.
CASSSVGIGVEAFF,TGTGCCAGCAGCTCCGTCGGGATCGGTGTTGAAGCTTTCTTT,.,TRBJ1-1,TRBV7-9,.
CASRATGDQPQHF,TGTGCCAGCAGGGCGACAGGGGATCAGCCCCAGCATTTT,.,TRBJ1-5,TRBV27,TRBD1
CASSPGTGFQPQHF,TGTGCCAGCAGCCCTGGGACAGGGTTTCAGCCCCAGCATTTT,.,TRBJ1-5,TRBV5-5,TRBD1
CSVVLARGMNTEAFF,TGCAGCGTCGTACTCGCGCGGGGAATGAACACTGAAGCTTTCTTT,few,TRBJ1-1,TRBV29-1,.
CAINSYNEQFF,TGTGCCATAAACTCCTACAATGAGCAGTTCTTC,once,TRBJ2-1,TRBV2,.
CASSIDPSKVAGGYNEQFF,TGTGCCAGTAGTATAGATCCATCGAAAGTAGCGGGAGGGTACAATGAGCAGTTCTTC,.,TRBJ2-1,TRBV19,TRBD2
CASSATRGMDEKLFF,TGTGCCAGCAGCGCCACCCGGGGGATGGATGAAAAACTGTTTTTT,.,TRBJ1-4,TRBV5-4,.
CASSWTPSSYNEQFF,TGTGCCAGCAGCTGGACTCCTTCCTCCTACAATGAGCAGTTCTTC,.,TRBJ2-1,TRBV7-3,.
CASSGGTSGVRGEQFF,TGCGCCAGCAGCGGCGGGACTAGCGGGGTGCGAGGTGAGCAGTTCTTC,.,TRBJ2-1,TRBV5-1,TRBD2
CASSLLAEYTEAFF,TGTGCCAGCAGCTTACTCGCCGAGTACACTGAAGCTTTCTTT,few,TRBJ1-1,TRBV7-2,.
CASSAQAGVSYEQYF,TGTGCCAGTAGTGCCCAGGCAGGGGTATCCTACGAGCAGTACTTC,.,TRBJ2-7,TRBV19,.
CASSSGHLGLGYTF,TGTGCCAGCAGTTCGGGGCATTTGGGACTTGGCTACACCTTC,.,TRBJ1-2,TRBV27,.
CASSQTTNTDTQYF,TGTGCCAGCAGCCAAACAACCAACACAGATACGCAGTATTTT,.,TRBJ2-3,TRBV7-3,.
CASSPGVRTGELFF,TGTGCCAGCTCACCAGGAGTTAGAACCGGGGAGCTGTTTTTT,.,TRBJ2-2,TRBV18,.
CATSVNRDRRHQPQHF,TGTGCCACCAGTGTAAACCGGGACAGACGCCATCAGCCCCAGCATTTT,.,TRBJ1-5,TRBV24-1,TRBD1
CASSTGVNSNQPQHF,TGTGCCAGCAGTACAGGAGTTAATAGCAATCAGCCCCAGCATTTT,.,TRBJ1-5,TRBV7-2,.
CASSLATGGHNEQFF,TGCGCCAGCAGCTTGGCTACGGGAGGGCACAATGAGCAGTTCTTC,.,TRBJ2-1,TRBV5-1,TRBD2
CASSGQYRTGELFF,TGTGCCAGCAGTGGACAGTATCGGACCGGGGAGCTGTTTTTT,.,TRBJ2-2,TRBV9,.
CAISPGTSGYNEQFF,TGTGCCATCAGCCCCGGGACTAGCGGATACAATGAGCAGTTCTTC,.,TRBJ2-1,TRBV10-3,TRBD2
CASSQGDWELFF,TGTGCCAGCAGCCAGGGGGACTGGGAGCTGTTTTTT,once,TRBJ2-2,TRBV14,.
CASSQVPVGEWEQYF,TGCGCCAGCAGCCAAGTGCCAGTCGGGGAATGGGAGCAGTACTTC,many,TRBJ2-7,TRBV4-1,.
CASSFNRGRSEAFF,TGTGCCAGCAGCTTCAACAGGGGGCGGTCTGAAGCTTTCTTT,once,TRBJ1-1,TRBV5-4,TRBD1